The 21 T cell receptor beta chains reported below all come from one sample, sequenced in a study of T cell responses to AZD1222 COVID-19 vaccine. Repertoires were generated with immunoSEQ multiplex PCR, while TCRdb's copy carries only in-frame clones and drops some. The repertoire has 150,000 or so clones, about 90% of them found once; the top ten carry under 2.5%. The sequences come from peripheral blood, collected on day 0 of AZD1222 vaccination. The receptors derive from an adult in good health.

The J gene is TRBJ1-6, the V gene TRBV15; D gene unclear. This CDR3 has 15 residues. Germline values: CDR1 LNHNV, CDR2 YYDKDF (reference sequence). V lost 5 bases to trimming and J lost 1 base, with 9 bases between them. This chain's CDR3 is CATSGPASYNSPLHF. In nucleotides, the CDR3 is TGTGCCACCAGCGGACCCGCGTCCTATAATTCACCCCTCCACTTT.

V gene TRBV15 combines with J gene TRBJ1-2; the D is unclear. This CDR3 region has 13 residues. Trimming left V 3 bases short and J 8 bases short, with 13 bases between. Germline CDR1 is LNHNV and CDR2 is YYDKDF (reference sequence). The CDR3 DNA reads as TGTGCCACCAGCAGTCGAACTTTTGAGGGCTACACCTTC. Its protein product is CATSSRTFEGYTF.

This clone turned up a few times. The chain combines TRBV19 with TRBJ1-6; no clear D gene. From germline, CDR1 is LNHDA and CDR2 SQIVND (reference sequence). V was pared by 4 bases and J by 5 bases, with 9 bases between. The CDR3 sequence is 14 residues long. The CDR3 sequence: CASSNRADNSPLHF. Written as DNA, the CDR3 is TGTGCCAGTAGTAACCGGGCCGATAATTCACCCCTCCACTTT.

The J gene is TRBJ2-1, the V gene TRBV4-3, with 9 bases matching TRBD2. Germline CDR1 is LGHNA and CDR2 is YSLEER. This CDR3 has 18 residues. The V gene end was trimmed by 0 bases and the J gene end by 9 bases; junction bases not matched to a gene: 15. The CDR3, as DNA: TGCGCCAGCAGCCAAGATCTCAGCGGGGGGTACTCCGGGGGTGAGCAGTTCTTC. This encodes CASSQDLSGGYSGGEQFF.

J is TRBJ1-2 and V is TRBV2; TRBD1 matches 9 bases. The CDR3 is made up of 15 amino acids. V was clipped by 4 bases and J by 8 bases; unmatched bases: 11. Germline V gene lookup returns CDR1 SNHLY and CDR2 FYNNEI. CDR3 residues: CASSVIQGQGSGYTF. CDR3 nucleotide sequence: TGTGCCAGCAGTGTCATCCAGGGACAGGGATCGGGCTACACCTTC.

The chain uses TRBV19 and TRBJ2-7, with a weak D call TRBD1 (5 bases). The V end was cut by 2 bases, the J end by 4 bases, with 9 bases between. In germline, CDR1 is LNHDA, CDR2 SQIVND (reference sequence). The CDR3 runs 13 residues. CDR3 sequence reads: CASSIQGPYEQYF. Written as DNA, the CDR3 is TGTGCCAGTAGTATACAGGGTCCTTACGAGCAGTACTTC.

The V gene is TRBV2, the J gene TRBJ1-2, with D uncertain. The CDR3 length is 11 residues. Deletions cut 1 base from V and 5 bases from J, with 2 bases between. CDR1 and CDR2 from the germline V gene are SNHLY and FYNNEI. The CDR3: CASSEEYGYTF. In DNA form, the CDR3 reads TGTGCCAGCAGTGAAGAGTATGGCTACACCTTC.

The chain carries TRBV4-3 and TRBJ1-1, with D unclear. Trimming removed 0 bases from V and 4 bases from J, with 6 bases in between. This CDR3 is 13 amino acids long. Germline assignment: CDR1 LGHNA and CDR2 YSLEER. CDR3 sequence (DNA): TGCGCCAGCAGCCAAGATGGAGGCACTGAAGCTTTCTTT. This gives the protein CASSQDGGTEAFF.

The chain employs TRBV19 and TRBJ2-7, with TRBD2 identical over 10 bases. Germline CDR1 and CDR2: LNHDA and SQIVND (reference sequence). V was pared by 8 bases and J by 7 bases, with 14 bases of the junction left unmatched. The CDR3 has 15 residues. The CDR3 sequence: CASARAGTSAVEQYF. CDR3 bases: TGTGCCAGTGCCAGGGCCGGGACTAGCGCGGTGGAGCAGTACTTC.

The chain links TRBV19 to TRBJ1-4; 7 bases map to TRBD1. The CDR3 is made up of 15 amino acids. CDR1 and CDR2 (germline): LNHDA, SQIVND (reference sequence). The junction had 7 bases not matched to a gene; V was cut back by 5 bases and J by 4 bases. Written as DNA, the CDR3 is TGTGCCAGTAGTTTCCGGGACAGTCTTAATGAAAAACTGTTTTTT. Protein sequence: CASSFRDSLNEKLFF.

The CDR3 reads CASSWGGTRDQPQHF. The CDR3 DNA reads TGTGCCAGCAGCTGGGGAGGGACAAGGGATCAGCCCCAGCATTTT. The V and J genes are TRBV5-4 and TRBJ1-5; D is possibly TRBD1 (6 bases). CDR1 SGHNT and CDR2 YYREEE come from the germline V gene (reference sequence). Trimming removed 3 bases from V and 5 bases from J, with 15 bases in between. The CDR3 contains 15 residues.

The chain combines TRBV4-3 with TRBJ2-7; TRBD2 is a possible D gene (6 bases). V lost 0 bases to trimming and J lost 5 bases, with 11 bases between them. Germline CDR1 and CDR2: LGHNA and YSLEER. This CDR3 spans 14 amino acids. CDR3 nucleotide sequence: TGCGCCAGCAGCCAAGACGGGCCGGGGGACGAGCAGTACTTC. It codes for CASSQDGPGDEQYF.

The chain is built from TRBV28 and TRBJ1-5, with TRBD1 matching over 10 bases. With 8 bases clipped from V and 5 bases from J, the junction kept 3 bases outside the gene matches. Per germline, CDR1 MDHEN and CDR2 SYDVKM. The CDR3 spans 13 residues. CDR3 residues: CASGDRGHQPQHF. CDR3 in DNA: TGTGCCAGCGGCGACAGGGGGCATCAGCCCCAGCATTTT.

The chain combines TRBV2 with TRBJ2-7; D tentatively fits TRBD1 or TRBD2 (5 bases each). The CDR3 totals 15 residues. The ends were cut back, 2 bases at V and 2 bases at J, with 13 bases in the middle. CDR1 and CDR2 from the germline V gene are SNHLY and FYNNEI. CDR3 in amino acids: CASSERGAQTYEQYF. The CDR3 DNA sequence: TGTGCCAGCAGTGAAAGAGGGGCCCAAACCTACGAGCAGTACTTC.

V gene TRBV5-6 combines with J gene TRBJ1-5; D ambiguous. Germline V gene sequence: CDR1 SGHDT, CDR2 YYEEEE. The V end was cut by 1 base, the J end by 4 bases, with 6 bases between. This CDR3 has 13 amino acids. In nucleotides, the CDR3 is TGTGCCAGCAGCTTGCGTAGGAATCAGCCCCAGCATTTT. Its translation is CASSLRRNQPQHF.

This chain uses TRBV9 with TRBJ1-1; D possibly corresponds to TRBD1 (5 bases). Between the trimmed V and J ends, which lost 4 bases and 1 base, there was a span of 14 bases. The CDR3 is made up of 15 amino acids. Germline assignment: CDR1 SGDLS and CDR2 YYNGEE. CDR3 sequence: CASSPLVGGNTEAFF. CDR3 coding DNA: TGTGCCAGCAGCCCCTTGGTCGGGGGGAACACTGAAGCTTTCTTT.

The chain employs TRBV10-2 and TRBJ1-1; D may be TRBD1 (5 bases). The ends were cut back, 2 bases at V and 5 bases at J, with 9 bases in the middle. Germline V gives CDR1 WSHSY, CDR2 SAAADI. The CDR3 loop spans 13 amino acids. CDR3 protein: CASSENRRTEAFF. CDR3 sequence (DNA): TGCGCCAGCAGTGAGAACAGGAGGACTGAAGCTTTCTTT.

The chain has TRBV6-5 and TRBJ1-2; D is possibly TRBD1 (5 bases). The CDR3 has 15 amino acids. CDR1 and CDR2 from the germline V gene are MNHEY and SVGAGI. The germline V and J ends were trimmed by 0 bases and 7 bases, with 15 bases remaining between them. The CDR3 DNA is TGTGCCAGCAGTTACTCGATTTCAGGGAATGGTGGCTACACCTTC. This translates into CASSYSISGNGGYTF.

The rearrangement links TRBV29-1 to TRBJ1-2, with D tentatively TRBD1 (6 bases). Germline V CDR1 and CDR2: SQVTM, ANQGSEA. V lost 2 bases, J lost 10 bases, and 11 bases lay in between. The length of the CDR3 is 11 residues. The DNA for the CDR3 is TGCAGCGTTGAATCTCAGGGGCCCTACACCTTC. This gives the protein CSVESQGPYTF. Full variable domain (missing parts from reference TRBV29-1 and TRBJ1-2): SAVISQKPSRDICQRGTSLTIQCQVDSQVTMMFWYRQQPGQSLTLIATANQGSEATYESGFVIDKFPISRPNLTFSTLTVSNMSPEDSSIYLCSVESQGPYTFGSGTRLTVV.

The sample holds a few counts of this clone. J is TRBJ2-7 and V is TRBV6-2 or TRBV6-3, with D perhaps matching TRBD1 or TRBD2 (5 bases each). Germline V lookup: CDR1 MNHEY, CDR2 SVGEGT. V was pared by 6 bases and J by 9 bases, with 15 bases between. This CDR3 is built from 12 residues. The CDR3 sequence: CASSPPERGQYF. The CDR3 DNA follows: TGTGCCAGCAGCCCCCCCGAGAGGGGGCAGTACTTC.

CDR3 bases: TGTGCCAGCGGGACGTACTCTGGAAACACCATATATTTT. Its translation: CASGTYSGNTIYF. V and J are TRBV5-4 and TRBJ1-3; tentatively, D is TRBD1 (5 bases). The CDR3 has 13 amino acids. V shed 7 bases and J shed 0 bases, with 8 bases lying between them. Germline V CDR1 and CDR2: SGHNT, YYREEE (reference sequence).